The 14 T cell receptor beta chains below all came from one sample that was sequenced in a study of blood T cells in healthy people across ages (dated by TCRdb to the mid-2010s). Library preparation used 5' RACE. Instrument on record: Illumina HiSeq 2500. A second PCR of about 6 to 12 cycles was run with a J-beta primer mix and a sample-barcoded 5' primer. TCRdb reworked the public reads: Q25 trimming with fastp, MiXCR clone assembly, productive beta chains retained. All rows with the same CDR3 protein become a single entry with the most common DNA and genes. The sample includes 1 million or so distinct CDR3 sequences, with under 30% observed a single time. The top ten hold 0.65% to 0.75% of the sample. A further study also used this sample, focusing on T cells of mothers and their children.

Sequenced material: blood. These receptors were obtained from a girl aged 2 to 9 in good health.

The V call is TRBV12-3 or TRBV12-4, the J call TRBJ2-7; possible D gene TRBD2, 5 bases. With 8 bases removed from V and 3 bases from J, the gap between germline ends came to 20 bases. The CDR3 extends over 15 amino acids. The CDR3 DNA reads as TGTGCCAGCTCGCCGGGAAACAATCTAAACTACGAGCAGTACTTC. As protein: CASSPGNNLNYEQYF.

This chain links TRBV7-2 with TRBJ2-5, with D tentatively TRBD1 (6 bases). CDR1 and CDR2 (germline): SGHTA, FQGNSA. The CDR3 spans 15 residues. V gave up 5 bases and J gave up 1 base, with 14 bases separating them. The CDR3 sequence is CASSPWLGAQETQYF. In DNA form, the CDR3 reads TGTGCCAGCAGCCCATGGCTGGGGGCCCAAGAGACCCAGTACTTC.

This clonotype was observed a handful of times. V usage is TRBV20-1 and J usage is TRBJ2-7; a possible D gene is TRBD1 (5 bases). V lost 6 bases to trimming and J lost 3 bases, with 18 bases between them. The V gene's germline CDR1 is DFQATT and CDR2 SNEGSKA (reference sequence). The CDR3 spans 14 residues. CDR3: CSAPSTVDNYEQYF. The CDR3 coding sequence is TGCAGTGCCCCCTCGACAGTTGACAACTACGAGCAGTACTTC.

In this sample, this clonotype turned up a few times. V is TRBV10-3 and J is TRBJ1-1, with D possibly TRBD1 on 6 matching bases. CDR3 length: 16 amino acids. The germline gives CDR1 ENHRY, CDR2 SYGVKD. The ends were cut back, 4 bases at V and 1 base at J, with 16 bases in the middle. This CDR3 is CAISVGTGQGNTEAFF. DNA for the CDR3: TGTGCCATCAGTGTTGGAACAGGGCAGGGGAACACTGAAGCTTTCTTT.

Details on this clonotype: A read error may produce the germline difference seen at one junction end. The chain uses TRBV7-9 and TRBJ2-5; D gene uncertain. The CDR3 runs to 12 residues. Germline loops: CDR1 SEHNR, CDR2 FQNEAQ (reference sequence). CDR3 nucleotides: TGTGCCAGCAGCTCCAGGCAAGAGACCCGGTACTTC. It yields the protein CASSSRQETRYF.

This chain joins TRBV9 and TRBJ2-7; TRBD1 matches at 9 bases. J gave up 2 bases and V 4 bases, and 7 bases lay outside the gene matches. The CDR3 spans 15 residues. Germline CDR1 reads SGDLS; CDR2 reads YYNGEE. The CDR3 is CASSPRDREAYEQYF. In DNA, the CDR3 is TGTGCCAGCAGCCCCCGGGACAGGGAAGCCTACGAGCAGTACTTC.

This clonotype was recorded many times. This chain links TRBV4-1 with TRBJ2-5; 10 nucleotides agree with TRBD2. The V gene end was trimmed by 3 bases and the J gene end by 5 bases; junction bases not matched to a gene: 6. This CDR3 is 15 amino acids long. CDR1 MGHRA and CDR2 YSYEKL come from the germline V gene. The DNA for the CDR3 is TGCGCCAGCAGCCAGCTAGCGGGAGATTACGAGACCCAGTACTTC. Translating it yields CASSQLAGDYETQYF.

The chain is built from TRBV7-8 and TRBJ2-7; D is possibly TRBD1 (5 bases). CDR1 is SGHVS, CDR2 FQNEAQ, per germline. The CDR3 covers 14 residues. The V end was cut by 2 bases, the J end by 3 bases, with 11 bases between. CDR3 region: CASSLLGAVYEQYF. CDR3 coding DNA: TGTGCCAGCAGCTTATTAGGGGCGGTCTACGAGCAGTACTTC.

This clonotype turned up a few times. CDR3 residues: CASSYFPQGYEQFF. CDR3 sequence (DNA): TGTGCCAGCAGCTACTTCCCCCAGGGTTATGAGCAGTTCTTC. V and J are TRBV12-3 or TRBV12-4 and TRBJ2-1, with a tentative D call TRBD1 (5 bases). V dropped 6 bases and J dropped 8 bases, with 17 bases sitting between them. CDR3 size: 14 residues.

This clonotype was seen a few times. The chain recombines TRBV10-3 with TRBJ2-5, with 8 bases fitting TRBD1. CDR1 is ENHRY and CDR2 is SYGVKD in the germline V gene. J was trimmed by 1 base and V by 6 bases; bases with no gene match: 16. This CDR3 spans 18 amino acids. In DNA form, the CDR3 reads TGTGCCATCAGCCGACGACAGGGGTTAACGAGAGGCCAAGAGACCCAGTACTTC. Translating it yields CAISRRQGLTRGQETQYF.

The CDR3 nucleotides read TGTGCCACCAGCGCCGGGGAAGGGAGTTCACCCCTCCACTTT. This codes for CATSAGEGSSPLHF. V usage is TRBV15 and J usage is TRBJ1-6, with D uncertain. The germline gives CDR1 LNHNV, CDR2 YYDKDF (reference sequence). Trimming removed 5 bases from V and 9 bases from J, with 14 bases in between. The CDR3 is made up of 14 amino acids.

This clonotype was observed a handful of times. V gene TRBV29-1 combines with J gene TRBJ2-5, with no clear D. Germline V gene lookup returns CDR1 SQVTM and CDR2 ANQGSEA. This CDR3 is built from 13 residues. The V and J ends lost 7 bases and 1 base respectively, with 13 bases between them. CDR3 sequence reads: CSASDALQETQYF. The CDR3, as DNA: TGCAGCGCCTCGGACGCCCTCCAAGAGACCCAGTACTTC.

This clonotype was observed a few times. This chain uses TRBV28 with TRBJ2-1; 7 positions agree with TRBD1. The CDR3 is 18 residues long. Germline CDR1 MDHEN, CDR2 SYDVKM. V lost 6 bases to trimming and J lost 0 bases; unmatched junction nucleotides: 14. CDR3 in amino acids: CASSSLPRTGGSYNEQFF. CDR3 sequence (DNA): TGTGCCAGCAGCTCACTACCGCGGACAGGCGGCTCCTACAATGAGCAGTTCTTC.

CDR3 coding DNA: TGTGCCGGCACCACGGGACAGGGTGAAACTGAAGCTTTCTTT. Protein sequence: CAGTTGQGETEAFF. The genes are TRBV7-9 and TRBJ1-1, with 9 bases lining up with TRBD1. Trimming at V came to 11 bases and at J to 5 bases, leaving 12 bases not matched to a gene. The germline V gene encodes CDR1 SEHNR and CDR2 FQNEAQ (reference sequence). The CDR3 consists of 14 residues.